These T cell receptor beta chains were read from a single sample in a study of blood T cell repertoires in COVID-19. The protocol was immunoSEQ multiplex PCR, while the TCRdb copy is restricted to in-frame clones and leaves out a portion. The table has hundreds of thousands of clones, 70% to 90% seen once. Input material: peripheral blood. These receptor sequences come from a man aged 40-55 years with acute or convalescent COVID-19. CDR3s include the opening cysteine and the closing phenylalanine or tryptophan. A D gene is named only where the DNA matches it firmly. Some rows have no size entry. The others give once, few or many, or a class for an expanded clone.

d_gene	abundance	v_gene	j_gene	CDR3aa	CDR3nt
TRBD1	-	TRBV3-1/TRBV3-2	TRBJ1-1	CASSQGTGRNTEAFF	TGTGCCAGCAGCCAAGGGACAGGAAGAAACACTGAAGCTTTCTTT
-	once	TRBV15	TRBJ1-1	CATSTGQGVEAFF	TGTGCCACCAGCACAGGTCAGGGCGTTGAAGCTTTCTTT
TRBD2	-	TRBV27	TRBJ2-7	CASRSGTSPYEQYF	TGTGCCAGCAGGTCCGGGACTAGTCCCTACGAGCAGTACTTC
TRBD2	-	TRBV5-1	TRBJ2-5	CASSTNSGGPQETQYF	TGCGCCAGCAGCACAAATAGCGGGGGGCCCCAAGAGACCCAGTACTTC
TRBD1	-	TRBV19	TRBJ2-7	CASSGTGAYEQYF	TGTGCCAGTAGTGGGACAGGAGCCTACGAGCAGTACTTC
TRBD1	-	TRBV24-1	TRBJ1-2	CATSEWDSPAGYTF	TGTGCCACCAGTGAGTGGGACAGCCCAGCTGGCTACACCTTC
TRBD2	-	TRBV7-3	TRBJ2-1	CASSLTPPGTSGRANNEQFF	TGTGCCAGCAGCTTAACTCCCCCCGGGACTAGCGGGAGAGCCAACAATGAGCAGTTCTTC
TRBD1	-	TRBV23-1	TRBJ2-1	CASIRPGTGVYNEQFF	TGCGCCAGCATCCGCCCTGGGACAGGGGTTTACAATGAGCAGTTCTTC
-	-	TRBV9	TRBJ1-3	CASSVVPGVGNTIYF	TGTGCCAGCAGCGTAGTTCCAGGGGTAGGAAACACCATATATTTT
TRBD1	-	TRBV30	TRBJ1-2	CACRGRANYGYTF	TGTGCCTGCAGGGGGCGAGCTAACTATGGCTACACCTTC
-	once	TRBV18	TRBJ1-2	CASSPLIRTDRNYGYTF	TGTGCCAGCTCACCTCTGATACGGACAGACAGAAACTATGGCTACACCTTC
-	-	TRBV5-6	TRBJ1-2	CASSLVLWGDGYTF	TGTGCCAGCAGCTTGGTTTTATGGGGGGATGGCTACACCTTC
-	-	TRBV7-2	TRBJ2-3	CASSFPPMGTDTQYF	TGTGCCAGCAGCTTCCCTCCTATGGGCACAGATACGCAGTATTTT
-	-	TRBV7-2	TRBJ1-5	CASSFAARNQPQHF	TGTGCCAGCAGTTTCGCTGCGCGTAATCAGCCCCAGCATTTT
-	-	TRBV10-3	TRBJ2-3	CAISESGDTQYF	TGTGCCATCAGTGAGAGCGGAGATACGCAGTATTTT
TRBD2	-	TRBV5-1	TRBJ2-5	CASSIPGGGQETQYF	TGCGCCAGCAGCATCCCGGGGGGGGGCCAAGAGACCCAGTACTTC
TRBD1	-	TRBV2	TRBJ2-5	CASSGTGRETQYF	TGTGCCAGCAGTGGGACAGGGCGGGAGACCCAGTACTTC
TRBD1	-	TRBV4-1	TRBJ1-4	CASSQLTGGVSEKLFF	TGCGCCAGCAGCCAACTTACAGGGGGCGTATCAGAAAAACTGTTTTTT
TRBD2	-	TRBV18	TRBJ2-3	CASSPIRTSGTTDTQYF	TGTGCCAGCTCACCCATAAGGACTAGCGGGACCACAGATACGCAGTATTTT
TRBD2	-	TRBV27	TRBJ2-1	CASSINLWRGDEQFF	TGTGCCAGCAGTATAAATCTCTGGCGGGGGGATGAGCAGTTCTTC
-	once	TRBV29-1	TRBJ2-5	CSVDRGGEETQYF	TGCAGCGTTGACCGGGGAGGTGAGGAGACCCAGTACTTC
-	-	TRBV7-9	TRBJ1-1	CASGDEVPNTEAFF	TGTGCCAGCGGAGATGAGGTGCCGAACACTGAAGCTTTCTTT
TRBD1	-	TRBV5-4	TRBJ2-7	CASSFRDSVYEQYF	TGTGCCAGCAGCTTCCGGGACAGTGTCTACGAGCAGTACTTC
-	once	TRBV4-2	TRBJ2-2	CASSQGGQNTGELFF	TGTGCCAGCAGCCAAGGAGGACAGAACACCGGGGAGCTGTTTTTT
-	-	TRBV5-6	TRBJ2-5	CASSLDSRKTQYF	TGTGCCAGCAGCTTGGATTCGAGGAAGACCCAGTACTTC
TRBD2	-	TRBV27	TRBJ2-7	CASSLWGGSLGEQYF	TGTGCCAGCAGTTTATGGGGGGGATCGTTAGGTGAGCAGTACTTC
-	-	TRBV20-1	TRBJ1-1	CSARGGSRAFF	TGCAGTGCTAGAGGTGGTAGTCGGGCTTTCTTT
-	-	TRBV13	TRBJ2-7	CASSLGRRSSYEQYF	TGTGCCAGCAGCTTAGGGCGTAGAAGCTCCTACGAGCAGTACTTC
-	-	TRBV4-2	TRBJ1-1	CASSPRQAGITFGAFF	TGTGCCAGCAGCCCGAGACAGGCTGGGATTACATTTGGGGCTTTCTTT
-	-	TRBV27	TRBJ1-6	CASSFGQGISPLHF	TGTGCCAGCAGTTTTGGCCAGGGGATTTCACCCCTCCACTTT
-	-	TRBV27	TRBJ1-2	CASSLSGGGGPYGYTF	TGTGCCAGCAGTTTATCGGGGGGTGGGGGTCCGTATGGCTACACCTTC
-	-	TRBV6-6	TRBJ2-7	CASSYSTQYSYEQYF	TGTGCCAGCAGTTACTCGACTCAGTACTCCTACGAGCAGTACTTC
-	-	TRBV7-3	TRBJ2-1	CASRATGVSSNEQFF	TGTGCCAGCAGGGCCACGGGAGTCTCATCAAATGAGCAGTTCTTC
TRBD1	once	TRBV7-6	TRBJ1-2	CASSSTGTGYGYTF	TGTGCCAGCAGCTCGACGGGGACAGGGTATGGCTACACCTTC
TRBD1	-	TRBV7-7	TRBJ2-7	CASSPQPGQMYEQYF	TGTGCTAGCAGCCCCCAGCCGGGACAGATGTACGAGCAGTACTTC
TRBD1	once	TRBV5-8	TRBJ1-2	CASSFVGTGDWGYTF	TGTGCCAGCAGCTTTGTCGGGACAGGGGACTGGGGCTACACCTTC
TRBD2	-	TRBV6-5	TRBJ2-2	CATLAGNTGELFF	TGTGCCACCCTAGCGGGTAACACCGGGGAGCTGTTTTTT
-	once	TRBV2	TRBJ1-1	CASSERVNTEAFF	TGTGCCAGCAGTGAACGCGTGAACACTGAAGCTTTCTTT
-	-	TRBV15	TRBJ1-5	CATSRSPRSNQPQHF	TGTGCCACCAGCAGGAGCCCTCGGAGCAATCAGCCCCAGCATTTT
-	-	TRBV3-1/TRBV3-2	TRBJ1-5	CASSQVPGDQPQHF	TGTGCCAGCAGCCAAGTGCCAGGGGATCAGCCCCAGCATTTT
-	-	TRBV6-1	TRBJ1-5	CASSEFQAPNQPQHF	TGTGCCAGCAGTGAATTCCAGGCCCCAAATCAGCCCCAGCATTTT
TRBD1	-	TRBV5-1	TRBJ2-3	CASSWTGPGTDTQYF	TGCGCCAGCAGCTGGACAGGGCCCGGCACAGATACGCAGTATTTT
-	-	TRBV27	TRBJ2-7	CASSPHGSQSYEQYF	TGTGCCAGCAGCCCGCACGGGAGTCAGTCCTACGAGCAGTACTTC
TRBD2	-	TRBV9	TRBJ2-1	CASSARLAQAYNEQFF	TGTGCCAGCAGCGCCCGACTAGCGCAGGCCTACAATGAGCAGTTCTTC
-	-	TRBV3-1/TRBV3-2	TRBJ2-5	CASSQDLLVQAQYF	TGTGCCAGCAGCCAAGACTTACTAGTTCAGGCCCAGTACTTC
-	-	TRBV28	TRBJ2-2	CASIDRGNTGELFF	TGTGCCAGCATAGATAGGGGGAACACCGGGGAGCTGTTTTTT
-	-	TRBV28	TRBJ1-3	CASSSQNLLSSSGNTIYF	TGTGCCAGCAGTTCTCAGAACCTCCTCTCAAGCTCTGGAAACACCATATATTTT
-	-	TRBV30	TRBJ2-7	CAWRRAGTYEQYF	TGTGCCTGGAGGAGGGCCGGAACCTACGAGCAGTACTTC
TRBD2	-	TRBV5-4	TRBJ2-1	CASSLAAGGKYNEQFF	TGTGCCAGCAGCTTGGCAGCGGGAGGGAAGTACAATGAGCAGTTCTTC
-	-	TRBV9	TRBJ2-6	CASSGGTAYSGANVLTF	TGTGCCAGCAGCGGCGGGACGGCATACTCTGGGGCCAACGTCCTGACTTTC
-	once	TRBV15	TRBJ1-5	CATSLSFDQPQHF	TGTGCCACCAGCTTAAGCTTTGATCAGCCCCAGCATTTT
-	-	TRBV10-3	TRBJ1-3	CAISESDSTRNTIYF	TGTGCCATCAGTGAGTCGGACAGCACAAGAAACACCATATATTTT
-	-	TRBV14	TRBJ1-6	CASSPAGVSPLHF	TGTGCCAGCAGCCCGGCTGGAGTTTCACCCCTCCACTTT
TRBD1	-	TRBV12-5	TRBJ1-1	CASGSGQGDMKAFF	TGTGCTAGTGGTTCCGGACAGGGGGATATGAAAGCTTTCTTT
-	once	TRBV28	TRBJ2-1	CASSFLWGSTANSGQQRRGRFF	TGTGCCAGCAGTTTCCTGTGGGGGTCAACGGCAAATTCGGGTCAGCAGCGGAGGGGCCGGTTCTTC
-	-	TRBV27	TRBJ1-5	CASSSPSGGNQPQHF	TGTGCCAGCAGTTCCCCCTCGGGGGGCAATCAGCCCCAGCATTTT
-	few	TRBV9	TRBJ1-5	CASSDSTGSNQPQHF	TGTGCCAGCAGCGATAGCACAGGGAGCAATCAGCCCCAGCATTTT
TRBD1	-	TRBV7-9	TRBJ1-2	CASSLGLTGAYGYTF	TGTGCCAGCAGCTTAGGGCTGACAGGGGCCTATGGCTACACCTTC
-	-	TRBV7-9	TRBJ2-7	CASSPNFGVPIYYEQYF	TGTGCCAGCAGCCCGAACTTCGGGGTCCCTATTTATTACGAGCAGTACTTC